What follows describes a single T cell receptor beta chain. This clone's antigen is unknown. No base qualities exist here, and no much larger clone lies one base off it. The immunoSEQ Assay, a bias-controlled multiplex PCR, was used to amplify TCRbeta CDR3 regions from genomic DNA. The authors processed their data as follows. The number of nucleated cells in each sample was estimated from the amplification of reference gene primers within the assay. To quantify the absolute abundance of each unique TCRbeta CDR3 rearrangement, sequence reads were collapsed and filtered. Productive Simpson clonality was computed per sample as the square root of Simpson's diversity index over productive rearrangements. TCRdb holds this immuneACCESS table with in-frame rearrangements only. Some clones are missing; in checked studies, unresolved V genes explain under half, and the rest has no known cause. D and trimming come from the DNA, and the V and J calls and clone size come from that table. Present in this sample are hundreds of thousands of clones, around nine tenths of which were seen just once. Of the sample, approximately 1.6% falls within the top ten clones.

This sample is part of a study of blood T cell repertoires in COVID-19 (dated by TCRdb to 2020 to 2021). Notes on the research overall: Collaborator samples came from the United States, Italy and Spain and covered acute and convalescent phases of COVID-19. The material from the prospective study consisted of cDNA or gDNA derived from T cells, B-cell-depleted T cells, or PBMCs. Subjects who had been exposed to COVID-19, were actively infected with it, or had recovered from it provided the deeply sampled blood TCRbeta repertoires that made up the dataset. The repertoires were released in a freely available public database intended as a resource for research on the immune response to SARS-CoV-2. Samples came from the ongoing ImmuneRACE study (first 160 participants) plus 1,254 subjects from 6 global collaborators. Nearly every sample came with metadata listing a de-identified subject ID, COVID-19 status, age in years and sex. Where available, HLA class I and class II types were obtained from metadata supplied by the sample provider rather than from assay-based typing. Study-wide conclusions, independent of this receptor: Clinical and demographic metadata were provided uncurated, with the amount varying by source and participant.

There are 17 amino acids in the CDR3, from cysteine to phenylalanine inclusive. The CDR3 DNA has 51 bases and is translated from base 1. V has 3 bases trimmed and J has 3 bases trimmed; junction bases matching no gene number 4. The germline V gene provides CDR1 KGHDR and CDR2 SFDVKD. In the prospective study, participants were about 18 to 100 years old, resided in 24 geographic areas of the United States, and were enrolled through a virtual design. In the prospective study, participants were assigned to cohorts based on the clinical history participants reported in a screening survey and a study questionnaire. For ImmuneRACE Cohort 3, a participant was defined as recovered based on two consecutive negative NP/OP PCR tests, clearance by a healthcare professional, or resolution of symptoms. In the prospective study, whole blood, serum and a nasopharyngeal or oropharyngeal swab were collected from each participant by mobile phlebotomists. Over a 2-month period, participants in the prospective study had the option of providing additional blood draws and questionnaires. Blood samples from the prospective study were shipped frozen or at room temperature prior to DNA extraction.

This clonotype was obtained from a woman aged 45-65 years who had recovered from COVID-19. The rearrangement combines TRBV24-1 with TRBJ2-2; 12 bases in the middle match TRBD1. Sequenced sample: PBMCs or T cells enriched from blood (not recorded which). The CDR3 protein is CATSDRDRGHYTGELFF. The sequence in DNA is TGTGCCACCAGTGATCGGGACAGGGGGCATTACACCGGGGAGCTGTTTTTT.